This T cell receptor (beta chain) originates from a study of cytomegalovirus exposure and HLA in healthy donors. Study background: In terms of ancestry, the Caucasian-associated cluster contained roughly four fifths of the 300 to 400 genotyped donors.

Amplification used 60 Vbeta primers and 13 Jbeta primers. Libraries were prepared by immunoSEQ multiplex PCR; TCRdb keeps only in-frame clonotypes and omits some of them. This table holds 110,000 to 150,000 clones, around three quarters found once. Sequenced input: PBMCs. The sequence came from a woman aged 40-49 years in good health and CMV-seronegative.

CDR3 DNA sequence: TGCGCCAGCAGCCAAGATAAGGGGAACTATGGCTACACCTTC. It codes for CASSQDKGNYGYTF. The chain recombines TRBV4-1 with TRBJ1-2; weak D call: TRBD1 (5 bases). This CDR3 region has 14 residues. Trimming left V 0 bases short and J 2 bases short, with 7 bases between. Germline assignment: CDR1 MGHRA and CDR2 YSYEKL.